The 31 T cell receptor beta chains reported below all come from one sample, sequenced in a study of blood T cell repertoires in COVID-19. The protocol was immunoSEQ multiplex PCR, while the TCRdb copy is restricted to in-frame clones and leaves out a portion. Here the sample spans some 300,000 clones, more than 70% being singletons. The sample was peripheral blood. The source is a woman aged 25 to 39 who had recovered from COVID-19.

J is TRBJ2-1 and V is TRBV5-6; TRBD1 matches 10 bases. The CDR3 is 17 amino acids. The V segment lost 2 bases and the J segment 6 bases; nucleotides outside the gene matches: 11. The germline gives CDR1 SGHDT, CDR2 YYEEEE. The CDR3 protein is CASSFADRGLYRNEQFF. CDR3 sequence (DNA): TGTGCCAGCAGCTTTGCTGACAGGGGGCTGTATCGCAATGAGCAGTTCTTC.

This clone has just a few counts. The CDR3 spells CASSFRQGSQPQHF. The CDR3 region has the DNA TGTGCCAGCAGTTTCCGACAGGGAAGTCAGCCCCAGCATTTT. V gene TRBV27 combines with J gene TRBJ1-5, with TRBD1 matching over 7 bases. This CDR3 has 14 amino acids. Germline V gene lookup returns CDR1 MNHEY and CDR2 SMNVEV (reference sequence). Trimming removed 3 bases from V and 6 bases from J; junction bases left unmatched: 5.

In this sample, this clone turned up once. The J gene is TRBJ2-3, the V gene TRBV30; D possibly corresponds to TRBD1 (6 bases). The ends were cut back, 7 bases at V and 1 base at J, with 15 bases in the middle. The CDR3 covers 14 residues. The germline gives CDR1 GTSNPN, CDR2 SVGIG (reference sequence). As DNA, the CDR3 is TGTGCCTCAGAAACGCCAGGGGGCACAGATACGCAGTATTTT. Protein product: CASETPGGTDTQYF. The full variable domain, in which reference TRBV30 and TRBJ2-3 provide the parts outside the CDR3, is SQTIHQWPATLVQPVGSPLSLECTVEGTSNPNLYWYRQAAGRGLQLLFYSVGIGQISSEVPQNLSASRPQDRQFILSSKKLLLSDSGFYLCASETPGGTDTQYFGPGTRLTVL.

The chain uses TRBV28 and TRBJ2-5; 11 bases match TRBD2. The CDR3 totals 18 residues. From germline, CDR1 is MDHEN and CDR2 SYDVKM. J lost 0 bases, V lost 10 bases, and 16 bases had no gene match. CDR3 DNA sequence: TGTGCCACCAATGAGGGCAGAACTAGCGGGGGACACCAAGAGACCCAGTACTTC. Protein: CATNEGRTSGGHQETQYF.

The chain combines TRBV5-8 with TRBJ2-2; possible D gene TRBD2, 5 bases. The CDR3 is made up of 13 amino acids. Germline V gene sequence: CDR1 SGHTS, CDR2 YDEGEE. V was trimmed by 4 bases and J by 6 bases, leaving 10 bases between them. CDR3 coding DNA: TGTGCCAGCAGCCCTCGCGGGTCCGGGGAGCTGTTTTTT. This sequence encodes CASSPRGSGELFF. The variable domain in full, completed from reference TRBV5-8 and TRBJ2-2, reads EAGVTQSPTHLIKTRGQQATLRCSPISGHTSVYWYQQALGLGLQFLLWYDEGEERNRGNFPPRFSGRQFPNYSSELNVNALELEDSALYLCASSPRGSGELFFGEGSRLTVL.

The chain is built from TRBV5-1 and TRBJ2-1; 7 nucleotides align to TRBD2. This CDR3 has 16 amino acids. V dropped 0 bases and J dropped 4; count of bases not matched to a gene: 7. Per germline, CDR1 SGHRS and CDR2 YFSETQ. The CDR3 DNA sequence: TGCGCCAGCAGCTTGGCCCCTAGCGGTGAATACAATGAGCAGTTCTTC. This codes for CASSLAPSGEYNEQFF.

This rearrangement joins TRBV9 to TRBJ1-2, with no clear D. V lost 3 bases and J lost 5, with 14 bases in between. The CDR3 extends over 14 amino acids. Germline V lookup: CDR1 SGDLS, CDR2 YYNGEE. The CDR3, as DNA: TGTGCCAGCAGCGGGGGAGGGCCGTTGTATGGCTACACCTTC. Amino acid sequence: CASSGGGPLYGYTF.

V usage is TRBV7-2 and J usage is TRBJ2-5; 7 nucleotides align to TRBD2. Germline V gene sequence: CDR1 SGHTA, CDR2 FQGNSA. This CDR3 is built from 12 residues. Losses at the gene ends were 5 bases for V and 5 bases for J; bases not matched to a gene: 2. DNA of the CDR3: TGTGCCAGCAGCGGTAGCGGGGAGACCCAGTACTTC. It is translated as CASSGSGETQYF.

The chain carries TRBV10-1 and TRBJ1-5; D uncertain. With 3 bases removed from V and 6 bases from J, the gap between germline ends came to 9 bases. The CDR3 runs 13 residues. Germline CDR1 and CDR2: WNHNN and SYGVQD (reference sequence). The CDR3 nucleotides read TGCGCCAGCAGTGACAGGCCCGGTCAGCCCCAGCATTTT. This encodes CASSDRPGQPQHF.

The V call is TRBV5-1, the J call TRBJ1-1, with 11 bases that match TRBD1. V shed 1 base, J shed 1 base, and the junction held 6 bases outside the gene matches. The CDR3 loop spans 17 amino acids. CDR1 is SGHRS and CDR2 is YFSETQ in the germline V gene. CDR3 protein: CASSLTGTGGANTEAFF. The DNA of the CDR3 is TGCGCCAGCAGCTTGACCGGGACAGGGGGAGCGAACACTGAAGCTTTCTTT. Based on the CDR3 plus reference TRBV5-1 and TRBJ1-1, the full variable domain is KAGVTQTPRYLIKTRGQQVTLSCSPISGHRSVSWYQQTPGQGLQFLFEYFSETQRNKGNFPGRFSGRQFSNSRSEMNVSTLELGDSALYLCASSLTGTGGANTEAFFGQGTRLTVV.

The chain uses TRBV9 and TRBJ1-2, with D uncertain. Germline CDR1 is SGDLS and CDR2 is YYNGEE. The CDR3 length is 14 residues. V was clipped by 0 bases and J by 1 base, with 7 bases between them. CDR3 sequence: CASSVATYNYGYTF. In DNA form, the CDR3 reads TGTGCCAGCAGCGTAGCTACGTATAACTATGGCTACACCTTC.

In its sample, this clone was seen once. The chain uses TRBV15 and TRBJ2-3; TRBD1 aligns across 7 bases. The CDR3 is 13 residues long. Trimming at V came to 3 bases and at J to 6 bases, leaving 3 bases not matched to a gene. Germline V gives CDR1 LNHNV, CDR2 YYDKDF (reference sequence). CDR3 region: CATSRDRSDTQYF. As DNA, the CDR3 is TGTGCCACCAGCAGGGACAGGTCGGATACGCAGTATTTT.

The chain combines TRBV5-1 with TRBJ2-3, with 9 positions matching TRBD2. The CDR3 spans 15 residues. Germline V gene lookup returns CDR1 SGHRS and CDR2 YFSETQ. Trimming cost V 0 bases and J 4 bases; bases outside gene matches: 3. The CDR3 spells CASSLVQRGADTQYF. The CDR3, as DNA: TGCGCCAGCAGCTTGGTCCAGCGGGGGGCAGATACGCAGTATTTT. The entire variable domain, with the rest obtained from reference TRBV5-1 and TRBJ2-3, is as follows: KAGVTQTPRYLIKTRGQQVTLSCSPISGHRSVSWYQQTPGQGLQFLFEYFSETQRNKGNFPGRFSGRQFSNSRSEMNVSTLELGDSALYLCASSLVQRGADTQYFGPGTRLTVL.

The chain employs TRBV27 and TRBJ1-3; D gene ambiguous. Trimming left V 7 bases short and J 2 bases short, with 12 bases between. The germline CDR1 and CDR2 sequences are MNHEY and SMNVEV (reference sequence). The CDR3 totals 14 residues. The CDR3 DNA is TGTGCCAGCAAGGAGACGGCCGCTGGAAACACCATATATTTT. Its translation is CASKETAAGNTIYF.

The V and J genes are TRBV9 and TRBJ2-5; TRBD1 is a possible D gene (7 bases). Germline V gives CDR1 SGDLS, CDR2 YYNGEE. The CDR3 length is 14 residues. V was trimmed by 7 bases and J by 2 bases, leaving 15 bases between them. CDR3: CASARGAAQETQYF. For the CDR3, the DNA is TGTGCCAGCGCCAGGGGGGCAGCTCAAGAGACCCAGTACTTC.

This chain connects TRBV28 to TRBJ1-5, with 7 bases aligning to TRBD1. Germline CDR1 reads MDHEN; CDR2 reads SYDVKM. The CDR3 loop spans 15 amino acids. The trim removed 5 bases at V and 5 bases at J, leaving 9 bases unmatched. CDR3 nucleotide sequence: TGTGCCAGCAGTCCACTACAGGGGTCGCATCAGCCCCAGCATTTT. Translation gives CASSPLQGSHQPQHF.

J is TRBJ2-3 and V is TRBV4-1; a possible D gene is TRBD2 (7 bases). Trimming cost V 6 bases and J 5 bases, with 18 bases left between them. The germline V gene encodes CDR1 MGHRA and CDR2 YSYEKL. The CDR3 extends over 15 amino acids. In DNA, the CDR3 is TGCGCCAGCAGGGTAGGGGGGGGGCGGATAGATACGCAGTATTTT. Translated, it gives CASRVGGGRIDTQYF.

The V call is TRBV6-2 or TRBV6-3, the J call TRBJ2-5; D might be TRBD1 (5 bases). V lost 1 base to trimming and J lost 5 bases, with 20 bases between them. CDR1 and CDR2 (germline): MNHEY, SVGEGT. This CDR3 spans 17 amino acids. The CDR3 sequence is CASSYLGAAGRKETQYF. DNA of the CDR3: TGTGCCAGCAGTTACTTAGGGGCGGCAGGGCGGAAGGAGACCCAGTACTTC.

The rearrangement joins TRBV3-1 (or the pseudogene TRBV3-2) to TRBJ1-3; a possible D gene is TRBD1 (5 bases). This CDR3 region has 15 residues. The V end was cut by 8 bases, the J end by 3 bases, with 17 bases between. Germline-derived CDR1 and CDR2 are LGHDT and YNNKEL (reference sequence). The DNA for the CDR3 is TGTGCCAGCCAAAATCCAGGGTACGATGGAAACACCATATATTTT. As protein: CASQNPGYDGNTIYF.

This chain uses TRBV4-2 with TRBJ2-1; 9 bases fit TRBD2. The V gene's germline CDR1 is LGHNA and CDR2 YNFKEQ. The CDR3 contains 17 residues. After removal of 0 bases from V and 0 bases from J, the junction contained 3 bases not matched to a gene. CDR3 DNA sequence: TGTGCCAGCAGCCAAGATCTACTAGCGGGCTCCTACAATGAGCAGTTCTTC. Translated, it gives CASSQDLLAGSYNEQFF.

The chain recombines TRBV15 with TRBJ2-7, with TRBD1 as a possible D gene (6 bases). From germline, CDR1 is LNHNV and CDR2 YYDKDF (reference sequence). Trimming removed 5 bases from V and 1 base from J, with 18 bases in between. The CDR3 extends over 16 amino acids. The DNA for the CDR3 is TGTGCCACCAGCTGGTCAGGGGTGGAGGAATCCTACGAGCAGTACTTC. It specifies CATSWSGVEESYEQYF.

The genes are TRBV5-4 and TRBJ1-2, with TRBD1 matching over 7 bases. Germline CDR1 and CDR2: SGHNT and YYREEE (reference sequence). CDR3 size: 12 residues. With V trimmed by 4 bases and J by 10 bases, 7 bases remained unmatched. CDR3 sequence: CASSRDRVIYTF. CDR3 sequence (DNA): TGTGCCAGCAGCCGTGACAGGGTGATCTACACCTTC.

This chain's CDR3 is CASSRDFAEAFF. In nucleotides, the CDR3 is TGTGCCAGCAGTCGCGACTTTGCTGAAGCTTTCTTT. V usage is TRBV6-2 or TRBV6-3 and J usage is TRBJ1-1; no clear D. Germline V gene sequence: CDR1 MNHEY, CDR2 SVGEGT. This CDR3 is 12 amino acids long. The germline V and J ends were trimmed by 5 bases and 6 bases, with 10 bases remaining between them.

The chain uses TRBV6-5 and TRBJ2-1, with 7 bases fitting TRBD2. J lost 5 bases, V lost 4 bases, and 5 bases had no gene match. This CDR3 is built from 14 residues. In germline, CDR1 is MNHEY, CDR2 SVGAGI. The CDR3 loop reads CASSLRGKDNEQFF. The DNA of the CDR3 is TGTGCCAGCAGTTTGCGGGGGAAGGACAATGAGCAGTTCTTC.

CDR3 amino acids: CASSIDVGSDYGYTF. As DNA, the CDR3 is TGTGCCAGTAGTATAGATGTGGGCTCCGACTATGGCTACACCTTC. The chain joins TRBV19 to TRBJ1-2; the D is unclear. Germline CDR1 and CDR2: LNHDA and SQIVND (reference sequence). The CDR3 runs to 15 residues. Trimming removed 0 bases at V and 3 bases at J, with 11 bases between.

The CDR3 region is CASHDSPRDQPQHF. The CDR3 DNA follows: TGTGCCAGCCACGACAGCCCCCGGGATCAGCCCCAGCATTTT. The V gene is TRBV18, the J gene TRBJ1-5; weak D call: TRBD1 (5 bases). The CDR3 sequence is 14 residues long. The germline gives CDR1 KGHSH, CDR2 LQKENI. Trimming cost V 8 bases and J 5 bases, with 16 bases left between them.

This rearrangement joins TRBV15 to TRBJ2-1; TRBD1 might be the D (6 bases). Germline CDR1 and CDR2: LNHNV and YYDKDF (reference sequence). Trimming removed 5 bases at V and 4 bases at J, with 12 bases between. The CDR3 covers 14 residues. CDR3: CATSAGTGYNEQFF. CDR3 sequence (DNA): TGTGCCACCAGCGCAGGAACAGGGTACAATGAGCAGTTCTTC.

The chain carries TRBV7-9 and TRBJ2-7; possibly TRBD2 for D (5 bases). CDR1 is SEHNR and CDR2 is FQNEAQ in the germline V gene (reference sequence). V lost 5 bases, J lost 0 bases, and 8 bases lay in between. The CDR3 has 13 amino acids. The CDR3 protein is CASSVLGSYEQYF. DNA of the CDR3: TGTGCCAGCAGCGTACTAGGCTCCTACGAGCAGTACTTC.

The genes are TRBV19 and TRBJ2-7, with 10 bases fitting TRBD1. The germline CDR1 and CDR2 sequences are LNHDA and SQIVND (reference sequence). The CDR3 totals 15 residues. Germline trimming cut 5 bases from V and 3 bases from J; bases unmatched to any gene: 7. The CDR3 bases are TGTGCCAGTAGTCGACCGGACAGGGGGTTCTACGAGCAGTACTTC. Its translation is CASSRPDRGFYEQYF.

In its sample, this clone was seen a few times. This rearrangement joins TRBV10-3 to TRBJ2-3; 10 nucleotides agree with TRBD2. The germline V gene encodes CDR1 ENHRY and CDR2 SYGVKD. J gave up 3 bases and V 11 bases, and 5 bases lay outside the gene matches. The CDR3 totals 13 residues. Here the CDR3 reads CAVLAGVTDTQYF. DNA of the CDR3: TGTGCCGTGCTAGCGGGGGTAACAGATACGCAGTATTTT.

The rearrangement joins TRBV7-3 to TRBJ2-3, with 14 bases identical to TRBD2. Trimming at V came to 5 bases and at J to 2 bases, leaving 6 bases not matched to a gene. Per the germline V gene, CDR1 is SGHTA and CDR2 is FQGTGA. This CDR3 is 17 amino acids long. The CDR3 region is CASSGGLAGGLTDTQYF. In DNA, the CDR3 is TGTGCCAGCAGCGGAGGACTAGCGGGGGGCCTCACAGATACGCAGTATTTT.